Following are 15 T cell receptor beta chains from one sample sequenced in a study of beta chain features in type 1 diabetes. Broader study findings: Type 1 diabetes patients had TCRB CDR3s that were shorter (moderately but significantly so) in all four CD4+ subsets.

What was sequenced were expressed TCRB transcripts, since all of the isolated RNA had been reverse transcribed. Here immunoSEQ multiplex PCR was the method, and the copy in TCRdb shows in-frame clones only, minus some. The sample consists of 330,000 or so clones, roughly an eighth of them appearing once. Their antigens are not known. The sample comprised naive CD4+ T cells from blood. The receptors were sampled from a woman between 18 and 30 years old with type 1 diabetes.

J is TRBJ1-5 and V is TRBV5-4; a weak D match, TRBD1 (6 bases). This CDR3 has 13 residues. The V gene's germline CDR1 is SGHNT and CDR2 YYREEE (reference sequence). V shed 0 bases and J shed 10 bases, with 11 bases lying between them. In nucleotides, the CDR3 is TGTGCCAGCAGCTTGGAGGGGGGGCTCCCCCAGCATTTT. Protein: CASSLEGGLPQHF. The variable domain in full, completed from reference TRBV5-4 and TRBJ1-5, reads ETGVTQSPTHLIKTRGQQVTLRCSSQSGHNTVSWYQQALGQGPQFIFQYYREEENGRGNFPPRFSGLQFPNYSSELNVNALELDDSALYLCASSLEGGLPQHFGDGTRLSIL.

The chain links TRBV4-1 to TRBJ2-1; TRBD1 is a possible D gene (5 bases). CDR3 length: 16 residues. V lost 0 bases to trimming and J lost 0 bases, with 9 bases between them. Germline assignment: CDR1 MGHRA and CDR2 YSYEKL. This chain's CDR3 is CASSQDGARSYNEQFF. In DNA form, the CDR3 reads TGCGCCAGCAGCCAAGATGGGGCACGCTCCTACAATGAGCAGTTCTTC.

The chain recombines TRBV2 with TRBJ2-5, with a possible D match to TRBD2 (5 bases). Germline V lookup: CDR1 SNHLY, CDR2 FYNNEI. The CDR3 is made up of 13 amino acids. V lost 3 bases and J 3 bases, leaving 8 bases between the germline ends. CDR3 coding DNA: TGTGCCAGCAGTGATAGGCGGGAAGAGACCCAGTACTTC. It translates to CASSDRREETQYF.

This clone was detected only a few times. The chain combines TRBV18 with TRBJ2-7; D is possibly TRBD1 (6 bases). V lost 3 bases to trimming and J lost 7 bases, with 16 bases between them. The length of the CDR3 is 14 residues. The V gene's germline CDR1 is KGHSH and CDR2 LQKENI. In DNA form, the CDR3 reads TGTGCCAGCTCACCGGTAACAGGGAGTAAAGAGCAGTACTTC. Translation gives CASSPVTGSKEQYF. Looking up the rest from reference TRBV18 and TRBJ2-7 gives the full variable domain: NAGVMQNPRHLVRRRGQEARLRCSPMKGHSHVYWYRQLPEEGLKFMVYLQKENIIDESGMPKERFSAEFPKEGPSILRIQQVVRGDSAAYFCASSPVTGSKEQYFGPGTRLTVT.

This clone appeared once. The V gene is TRBV7-9, the J gene TRBJ2-5, with 8 nucleotides matching TRBD1. J gave up 4 bases and V 3 bases, and 4 bases lay outside the gene matches. This CDR3 is built from 14 residues. Germline V lookup: CDR1 SEHNR, CDR2 FQNEAQ (reference sequence). The CDR3 spells CASSFVTGAETQYF. CDR3 bases: TGTGCCAGCAGCTTTGTGACAGGGGCAGAGACCCAGTACTTC. The full variable domain, with the rest looked up from reference TRBV7-9 and TRBJ2-5, is DTGVSQNPRHKITKRGQNVTFRCDPISEHNRLYWYRQTLGQGPEFLTYFQNEAQLEKSRLLSDRFSAERPKGSFSTLEIQRTEQGDSAMYLCASSFVTGAETQYFGPGTRLLVL.

The J gene is TRBJ2-7, the V gene TRBV7-2; D not certain. This CDR3 contains 14 residues. CDR1 and CDR2 from the germline V gene are SGHTA and FQGNSA. The ends were cut back, 5 bases at V and 2 bases at J, with 13 bases in the middle. CDR3 amino acids: CASSPDVGPYEQYF. The CDR3, as DNA: TGTGCCAGCAGCCCCGACGTGGGCCCCTACGAGCAGTACTTC.

The sample holds a few counts of this clone. The chain has TRBV14 and TRBJ1-4; D possibly corresponds to TRBD1 (5 bases). The CDR3 is 16 amino acids. Per the germline V gene, CDR1 is SGHDN and CDR2 is FVKESK. The ends were cut back, 3 bases at V and 6 bases at J, with 17 bases in the middle. CDR3 sequence: CASSHVGPGSYEKLFF. DNA for the CDR3: TGTGCCAGCAGCCATGTCGGTCCAGGGTCGTATGAAAAACTGTTTTTT.

V is TRBV9 and J is TRBJ2-1; TRBD2 agrees at 14 bases. CDR1 and CDR2 (germline): SGDLS, YYNGEE. V trimming: 5 bases; J trimming: 6 bases; junction bases outside the gene matches: 4. The CDR3 has 15 amino acids. The CDR3 DNA reads TGTGCCAGCAGTGCCGGACTAGCGGGAGGCAATGAGCAGTTCTTC. Amino acids: CASSAGLAGGNEQFF.

The chain uses TRBV18 and TRBJ2-5; 7 bases fit TRBD1. Losses at the gene ends were 4 bases for V and 5 bases for J; bases not matched to a gene: 7. Germline-derived CDR1 and CDR2 are KGHSH and LQKENI. This CDR3 spans 14 amino acids. In DNA form, the CDR3 reads TGTGCCAGCTCACTCAGACAGGGTCGGGAGACCCAGTACTTC. Amino acid sequence: CASSLRQGRETQYF. The whole variable domain, filled in from reference TRBV18 and TRBJ2-5, reads NAGVMQNPRHLVRRRGQEARLRCSPMKGHSHVYWYRQLPEEGLKFMVYLQKENIIDESGMPKERFSAEFPKEGPSILRIQQVVRGDSAAYFCASSLRQGRETQYFGPGTRLLVL.

This clone was counted between two and nine times. CDR3 DNA sequence: TGTGCCAGCAGCCCCCCTGCGGGCGGCTACACCTTC. It is translated as CASSPPAGGYTF. J is TRBJ1-2 and V is TRBV27; D not certain. The CDR3 extends over 12 amino acids. Trimming pared 6 bases from V and 8 bases from J, leaving 13 bases between. CDR1 and CDR2 from the germline V gene are MNHEY and SMNVEV (reference sequence).

This clone has only a few counts. The genes are TRBV7-9 and TRBJ2-2; TRBD1 is a possible D gene (6 bases). Germline V gives CDR1 SEHNR, CDR2 FQNEAQ (reference sequence). The CDR3 contains 15 residues. Trimming cost V 3 bases and J 6 bases, with 14 bases left between them. The CDR3 DNA reads as TGTGCCAGCAGCTTTCGGGCAGGGGCGGCCGGGGAGCTGTTTTTT. This gives the protein CASSFRAGAAGELFF.

This clone was seen a few times. J is TRBJ2-5 and V is TRBV27, with TRBD1 as a possible D gene (7 bases). The CDR3 runs 15 residues. CDR1 and CDR2 (germline): MNHEY, SMNVEV (reference sequence). Trimming took off 4 bases at V and 5 bases at J, with 17 bases between the two ends. The chain's CDR3 is CASSSSRRGLETQYF. The CDR3, as DNA: TGTGCCAGCAGTTCTAGCCGGAGGGGGCTTGAGACCCAGTACTTC.

The CDR3: CASRNRGTGNNEQFF. CDR3 DNA: TGTGCCAGTAGAAACCGCGGGACAGGTAACAATGAGCAGTTCTTC. The chain has TRBV19 and TRBJ2-1; 8 nucleotides agree with TRBD1. Trimming took 6 bases from V and 5 from J; bases not matched to a gene: 9. The CDR3 loop spans 15 amino acids. The germline CDR1 and CDR2 sequences are LNHDA and SQIVND (reference sequence).

V gene TRBV29-1 combines with J gene TRBJ2-2; 10 nucleotides line up with TRBD1. CDR3 length: 15 residues. V dropped 6 bases and J dropped 4; count of bases not matched to a gene: 8. Germline CDR1 reads SQVTM; CDR2 reads ANQGSEA. The CDR3 here is CSVLGDRGPTGELFF. The CDR3, as DNA: TGCAGCGTCCTCGGGGACAGGGGCCCCACCGGGGAGCTGTTTTTT.

The chain recombines TRBV2 with TRBJ2-1, with D uncertain. Germline CDR1 reads SNHLY; CDR2 reads FYNNEI. Trimming stripped 3 bases from V and 8 bases from J, with 11 bases between. The CDR3 sequence is 13 residues long. CDR3: CASSESSIDEQFF. DNA for the CDR3: TGTGCCAGCAGTGAGAGTAGCATAGATGAGCAGTTCTTC.